In this sample, the clone carrying this T cell receptor beta chain turned up once. The sample originates from a study of control samples from healthy donors and cancer patients. Repertoires were generated with immunoSEQ multiplex PCR, while TCRdb's copy carries only in-frame clones and drops some. The table includes some 150,000 clones, approximately 96% detected once. The source of this sequence is a woman in her thirties in good health. Input material: blood.

CDR3 sequence: CASSSGRGGGQETQYF. The CDR3, as DNA: TGTGCCAGCAGCAGTGGGCGAGGCGGGGGTCAAGAGACCCAGTACTTC. This chain links TRBV5-4 with TRBJ2-5; 7 nucleotides agree with TRBD2. V was clipped by 4 bases and J by 2 bases; unmatched bases: 11. In germline, CDR1 is SGHNT, CDR2 YYREEE (reference sequence). The CDR3 has 16 amino acids.